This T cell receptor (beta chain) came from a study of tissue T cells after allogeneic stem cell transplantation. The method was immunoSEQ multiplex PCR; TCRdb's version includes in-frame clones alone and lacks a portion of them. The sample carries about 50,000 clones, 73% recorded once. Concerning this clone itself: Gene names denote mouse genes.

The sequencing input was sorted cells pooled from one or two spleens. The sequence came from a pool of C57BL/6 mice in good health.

Partial CDR3 DNA: TGTGCTAGCACCGGACAGTTTTCCAACGAAAGATTATTT. Protein sequence: CASTGQFSNERLF. The CDR3 as a whole reads CASTGQFSNERLFF. The gene calls are TRBV29 and TRBJ1-4; maybe TRBD1 (6 bases). The read terminates 1 residue ahead of where the CDR3 ends, so the germline J gene completes it. Germline lookup yields CDR1 MSHET and CDR2 SYDVDS. V was shortened by 7 bases and J by 0 bases, with 9 bases between the two germline ends. The CDR3 has 14 residues. The entire variable domain, with the rest obtained from reference TRBV29 and TRBJ1-4, is as follows: DMKVTQMPRYLIKRMGENVLLECGQDMSHETMYWYRQDPGLGLQLIYISYDVDSNSEGDIPKGYRVSRKKREHFSLILDSAKTNQTSVYFCASTGQFSNERLFFGHGTKLSVL.